This T cell receptor beta chain was identified in a study of CD8 T cells in ankylosing spondylitis. The V and J ends lost 5 bases and 7 bases respectively, with 12 bases between them. Germline-derived CDR1 and CDR2 are DFQATT and SNEGSKA (reference sequence). The CDR3 runs 12 residues. General observations from the study: Matched ankylosing spondylitis synovial fluid reportedly showed significant enrichment of disease-linked clones. Blood of patients with ankylosing spondylitis appeared to be characterized by a TCR beta motif of seven or eight highly homologous variants. Several of the motif variants were reported before in synovial fluid and blood from reactive arthritis.

In its sample, this clonotype was seen many times. The antigen remains undetermined. TCRdb called the 5' RACE reads again in MiXCR, with one record for every CDR3 protein. Of around 490,000 distinct CDR3 sequences listed, roughly 5.3% were seen once; the top ten hold under 4.5%. The J gene is TRBJ2-1, the V gene TRBV20-1; possible D gene TRBD2, 5 bases. This clonotype was obtained from a male donor with ankylosing spondylitis. The sample was blood, either unsorted or a sorted T cell fraction (not recorded which). CDR3 in DNA: TGCAGTGCTGGCAGGACTGTGAATGAGCAGTTCTTC. Translated: CSAGRTVNEQFF.